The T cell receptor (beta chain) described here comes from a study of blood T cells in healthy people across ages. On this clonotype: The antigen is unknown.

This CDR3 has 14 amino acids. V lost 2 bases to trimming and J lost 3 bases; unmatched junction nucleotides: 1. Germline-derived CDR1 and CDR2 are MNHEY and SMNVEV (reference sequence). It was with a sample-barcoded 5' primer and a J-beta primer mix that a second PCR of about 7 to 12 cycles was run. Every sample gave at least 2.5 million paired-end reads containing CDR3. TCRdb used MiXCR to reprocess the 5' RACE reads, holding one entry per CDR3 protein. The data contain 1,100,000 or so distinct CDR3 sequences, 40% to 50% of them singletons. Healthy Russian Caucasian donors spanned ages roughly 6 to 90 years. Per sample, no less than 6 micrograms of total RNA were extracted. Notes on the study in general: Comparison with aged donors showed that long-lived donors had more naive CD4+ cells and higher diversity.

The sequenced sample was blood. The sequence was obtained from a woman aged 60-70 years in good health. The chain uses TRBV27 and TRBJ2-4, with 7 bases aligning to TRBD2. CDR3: CASSLGLGKNIQYF. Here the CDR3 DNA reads TGTGCCAGCAGTTTAGGACTAGGCAAAAACATTCAGTACTTC.